The clone carrying this TCR beta chain has only one observation. Antigen specificity is unknown. Germline loops: CDR1 MGHRA, CDR2 YSYEKL. V gave up 1 base and J gave up 3 bases; unmatched junction bases: 4. CDR3 length: 17 residues. This record comes from a study of yellow fever vaccine responses in identical twins. TCRdb processed the RT-PCR reads anew with MiXCR; each CDR3 protein has one entry. The top ten hold roughly 2.6% of the sample, which has fewer than 6,500 distinct CDR3 sequences, about three quarters seen once. Study outcomes and limitations: Vaccine T cell responses of twins reportedly seemed partly convergent and partly personalized.

The chain couples TRBV4-1 to TRBJ1-4; TRBD1 agrees at 11 bases. This clonotype was obtained from a woman aged 18-35 years who received the yellow fever vaccine. Sequences were derived from T cells from blood (PBMCs), unsorted or a sorted subset (not recorded which), sampled before or after yellow fever vaccination (not recorded which). The CDR3 region is CASSQVDRGLANEKLFF. The CDR3 DNA is TGCGCCAGCAGCCAAGTGGACAGGGGGCTGGCTAATGAAAAACTGTTTTTT.